A selection of T cell receptor beta chains follows, all from one sample in a study of blood T cells in healthy people across ages. MiXCR, applied by TCRdb to the 5' RACE reads, yields one record per CDR3 protein. The repertoire holds about 630,000 distinct CDR3 sequences, with more than 20% as singletons. Sequencing used blood. The receptors originated from a man in his 70s in good health. The CDR3 runs from the conserved cysteine through the conserved F or W. D genes are given only for firm matches. The size of a clone is reported for some rows only, either as once, few or many, or as a class for expanded clones.

J gene | clone size | V gene | D gene | CDR3 DNA | CDR3 protein
TRBJ2-7 | NA | TRBV27 | TRBD2 | TGTACCAGCAGAGAAATAGCGGGAGACTACGAGCAGTACTTC | CTSREIAGDYEQYF
TRBJ2-3 | few | TRBV20-1 | TRBD2 | TGCAGTGCTAGGGGGGCTAGCGGGAGGTCGCCAGATACGCAGTATTTT | CSARGASGRSPDTQYF
TRBJ2-2 | few | TRBV20-1 | TRBD1 | TGCAGTGCTATAGATAGGGACAGTTGGAACACCGGGGAGCTGTTTTTT | CSAIDRDSWNTGELFF
TRBJ2-3 | NA | TRBV28 | NA | TGTGCCAGCAGTTTCGTGCAGGGGCTAGGCACAGATACGCAGTATTTT | CASSFVQGLGTDTQYF
TRBJ2-6 | many | TRBV27 | NA | TGTGCCAGCAGTTTATATCCCCAACAGGGATCTGGGGCCAACGTCCTGACTTTC | CASSLYPQQGSGANVLTF
TRBJ2-1 | few | TRBV6-1 | NA | TGTGCCAGCAGTTGGGAGGCTGAGCAGTTCTTC | CASSWEAEQFF
TRBJ1-2 | NA | TRBV2 | NA | TGTGCCAGCAGTGAAAACAGGAGCTATGGCTACACCTTC | CASSENRSYGYTF
TRBJ2-3 | NA | TRBV20-1 | TRBD2 | TGCAGTGCCCTCCTGACTAGCGGTAGCACAGATACGCAGTATTTT | CSALLTSGSTDTQYF
TRBJ2-1 | few | TRBV9 | TRBD1 | TGTGCCAGCAGCGTAGGGGACAGTAACAATGAGCAGTTCTTC | CASSVGDSNNEQFF
TRBJ2-5 | few | TRBV4-1 | NA | TGCGCCAGCCAGAGCCTATCCGAGAAGACCCAGTACTTC | CASQSLSEKTQYF
TRBJ1-1 | NA | TRBV12-3/TRBV12-4 | NA | TGTGCCAGCAGTGCAGGCAACACTGAAGCTTTCTTT | CASSAGNTEAFF
TRBJ2-7 | NA | TRBV6-2/TRBV6-3 | NA | TGTGCCAGCAGTTACTCGTACGGAGGGGCAGGCTACGAGCAGTACTTC | CASSYSYGGAGYEQYF
TRBJ2-2 | NA | TRBV20-1 | NA | TGCAGTGCCGAGGGGCAGGGAGGCACCGGGGAGCTGTTTTTT | CSAEGQGGTGELFF
TRBJ1-6 | NA | TRBV2 | NA | TGTGCCAGCAGTAACAGGCCCGTTAATTCACCCCTCCACTTT | CASSNRPVNSPLHF
TRBJ2-1 | few | TRBV7-8 | NA | TGTGCCAGCAGCTTATATGTCAGCACAAGCAATGAGCAGTTCTTC | CASSLYVSTSNEQFF
TRBJ1-2 | few | TRBV3-1 | TRBD1 | TGTGCCAGCAGCCCTCGGACAGGGGGCTGGTATGGCTACACCTTC | CASSPRTGGWYGYTF
TRBJ2-5 | NA | TRBV4-2 | TRBD2 | TGTGCCAGCAGCCAGAGCTCGGGACTAGCGGAAGAGACCCAGTACTTC | CASSQSSGLAEETQYF
TRBJ2-7 | NA | TRBV28 | TRBD2 | TGTGCCAGCAGTTCCGGGAGGGACGAGCAGTACTTC | CASSSGRDEQYF
TRBJ2-3 | few | TRBV20-1 | NA | TGCAGTGCTTCGGTCGGTCATACGCAGTATTTT | CSASVGHTQYF
TRBJ2-7 | once | TRBV20-1 | TRBD2 | TGCAGTGCTCTGGGACTAGCTGCCTACGAGCAGTACTTC | CSALGLAAYEQYF
TRBJ1-6 | many | TRBV7-2 | NA | TGTGCCAGCAGCCTGGCGAATTCACCCCTCCACTTT | CASSLANSPLHF
TRBJ2-3 | many | TRBV14 | NA | TGTGCCAGCAGCCAAGTCGGCGGGATTAGCACAGATACGCAGTATTTT | CASSQVGGISTDTQYF
TRBJ2-1 | NA | TRBV7-2 | NA | TGTGCCAGCAGCTCATTAAGATCCGGGAGAGGCAATGAGCAGTTCTTC | CASSSLRSGRGNEQFF
TRBJ2-7 | many | TRBV5-6 | NA | TGTGCCAGCAGCTTCGGTCGTTCAAACGAGCAGTACTTC | CASSFGRSNEQYF
TRBJ2-3 | few | TRBV18 | TRBD2 | TGTGCCAGCTCAAGGCGGGAGGCCGGCACAGATACGCAGTATTTT | CASSRREAGTDTQYF
TRBJ1-5 | NA | TRBV30 | NA | TGTGCCTGGGCCAAGTATAGCAATCAGCCCCAGCATTTT | CAWAKYSNQPQHF